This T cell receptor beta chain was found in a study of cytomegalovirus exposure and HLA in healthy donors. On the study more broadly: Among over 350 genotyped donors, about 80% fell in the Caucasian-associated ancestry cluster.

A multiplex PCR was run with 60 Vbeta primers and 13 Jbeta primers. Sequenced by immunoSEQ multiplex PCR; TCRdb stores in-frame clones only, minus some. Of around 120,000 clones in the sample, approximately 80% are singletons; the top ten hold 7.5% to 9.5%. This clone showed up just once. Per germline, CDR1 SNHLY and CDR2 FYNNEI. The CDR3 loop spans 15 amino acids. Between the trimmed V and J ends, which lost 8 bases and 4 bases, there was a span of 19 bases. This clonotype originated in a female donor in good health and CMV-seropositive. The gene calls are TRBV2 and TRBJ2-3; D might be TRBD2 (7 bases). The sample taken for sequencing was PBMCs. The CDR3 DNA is TGTGCCAGCGGGGGGGCTAACATCTTGGCAGATACGCAGTATTTT. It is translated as CASGGANILADTQYF.